This TCR beta chain was profiled in a study of blood T cell repertoires in COVID-19. Study-level information: Whether acute or convalescent, the COVID-19 samples came from the United States, Italy and Spain. The cDNA or gDNA used as material had been derived from T cells, B-cell-depleted T cells, or PBMCs.

V was pared by 5 bases and J by 13 bases, with 21 bases between. CDR1 and CDR2 from the germline V gene are SEHNR and FQNEAQ (reference sequence). The CDR3 sequence is 14 residues long. Original processing notes: Reference gene primer amplification gave estimated nucleated cell counts. TCRdb's copy holds only in-frame clones and misses some; the assay was immunoSEQ multiplex PCR. That table gives V, J and clone size, and the DNA gave D and trimming. The table includes roughly 34,000 clones, roughly 77% detected once. The V and J genes are TRBV7-9 and TRBJ1-5; D may be TRBD1 (5 bases). The sample taken for sequencing was peripheral blood. The TCR sequence derives from a man older than 75 with active or convalescent COVID-19. For the CDR3, the DNA is TGTGCCAGCAGCCCTGGAGCGGGGAGACAGCTGCAGCATTTT. This translates into CASSPGAGRQLQHF.